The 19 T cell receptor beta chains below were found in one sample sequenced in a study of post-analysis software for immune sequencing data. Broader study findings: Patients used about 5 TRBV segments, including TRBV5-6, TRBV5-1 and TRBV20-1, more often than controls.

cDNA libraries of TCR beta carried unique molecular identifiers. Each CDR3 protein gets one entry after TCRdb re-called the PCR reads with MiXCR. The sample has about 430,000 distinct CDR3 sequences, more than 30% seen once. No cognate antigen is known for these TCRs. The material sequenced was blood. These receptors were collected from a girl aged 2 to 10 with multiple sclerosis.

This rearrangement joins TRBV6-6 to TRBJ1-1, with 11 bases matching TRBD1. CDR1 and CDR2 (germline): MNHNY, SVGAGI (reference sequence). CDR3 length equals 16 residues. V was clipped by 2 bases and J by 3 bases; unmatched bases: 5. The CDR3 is CASSYAPGQGDTEAFF. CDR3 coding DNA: TGTGCCAGCAGTTACGCCCCGGGACAGGGGGACACTGAAGCTTTCTTT.

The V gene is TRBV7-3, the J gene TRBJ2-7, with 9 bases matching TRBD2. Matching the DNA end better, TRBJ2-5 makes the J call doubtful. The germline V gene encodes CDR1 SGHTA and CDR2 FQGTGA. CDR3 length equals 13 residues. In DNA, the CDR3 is TGTGCCAGCAGCCGGACTAGCGAAAAGACCCAGTACTTC. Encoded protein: CASSRTSEKTQYF.

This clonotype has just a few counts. In DNA, the CDR3 is TGCAGCGTTGAAACTAGCGGTAGCCCATACGAGCAGTACTTC. It encodes CSVETSGSPYEQYF. The chain combines TRBV29-1 with TRBJ2-7; 8 positions agree with TRBD2. The V gene's germline CDR1 is SQVTM and CDR2 ANQGSEA. The V gene end was trimmed by 2 bases and the J gene end by 4 bases; junction bases not matched to a gene: 7. CDR3 size: 14 residues.

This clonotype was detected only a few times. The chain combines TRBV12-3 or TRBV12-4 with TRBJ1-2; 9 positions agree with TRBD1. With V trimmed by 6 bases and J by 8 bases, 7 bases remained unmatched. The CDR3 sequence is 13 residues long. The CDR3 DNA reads TGTGCCAGCAGCAGGGACAGGGAGTGGGGCTACACCTTC. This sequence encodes CASSRDREWGYTF.

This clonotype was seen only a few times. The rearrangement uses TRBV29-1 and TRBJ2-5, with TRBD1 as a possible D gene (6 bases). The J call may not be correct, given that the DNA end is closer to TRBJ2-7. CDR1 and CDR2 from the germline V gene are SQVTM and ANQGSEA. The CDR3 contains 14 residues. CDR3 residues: CSVEDLNRAGEQYF. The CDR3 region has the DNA TGCAGCGTTGAAGATCTCAACAGGGCAGGCGAGCAGTACTTC.

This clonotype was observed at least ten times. The CDR3 sequence is CASSWVGGSNEQFF. The DNA for the CDR3 is TGTGCCAGCAGTTGGGTTGGCGGGAGTAATGAGCAGTTCTTC. The chain combines TRBV6-5 with TRBJ2-1; 7 bases are a match to TRBD2. Looked up from germline, CDR1 is MNHEY and CDR2 is SVGAGI. This CDR3 contains 14 residues. V lost 4 bases, J lost 7 bases, and 7 bases stayed unmatched.

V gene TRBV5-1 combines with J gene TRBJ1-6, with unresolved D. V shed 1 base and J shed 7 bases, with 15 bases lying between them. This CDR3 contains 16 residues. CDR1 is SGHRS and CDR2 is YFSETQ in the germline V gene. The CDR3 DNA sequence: TGCGCCAGCAGCTTGTCGAAAAGCGGGGTAAATTCACCCCTCCACTTT. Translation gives CASSLSKSGVNSPLHF.

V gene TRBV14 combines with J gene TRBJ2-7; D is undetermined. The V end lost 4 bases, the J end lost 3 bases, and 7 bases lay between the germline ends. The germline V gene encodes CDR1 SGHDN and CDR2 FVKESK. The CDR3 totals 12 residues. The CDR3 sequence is CASSPTLYEQYF. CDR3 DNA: TGTGCCAGCAGCCCTACTCTCTACGAGCAGTACTTC.

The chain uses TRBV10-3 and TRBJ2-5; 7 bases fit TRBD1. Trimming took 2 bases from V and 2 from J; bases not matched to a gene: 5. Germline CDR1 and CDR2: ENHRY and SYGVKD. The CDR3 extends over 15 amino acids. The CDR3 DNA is TGTGCCATCAGTGAGGGGACAGCCGAGCAAGAGACCCAGTACTTC. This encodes CAISEGTAEQETQYF.

The CDR3 DNA reads as TGCAGCGCCGCCCGGGACAGGGGATATGAAGCTTTCTTT. Translating gives CSAARDRGYEAFF. The V gene is TRBV29-1, the J gene TRBJ1-1; 10 positions agree with TRBD1. CDR3 length equals 13 residues. Per germline, CDR1 SQVTM and CDR2 ANQGSEA. Losses at the gene ends were 7 bases for V and 7 bases for J; bases not matched to a gene: 9.

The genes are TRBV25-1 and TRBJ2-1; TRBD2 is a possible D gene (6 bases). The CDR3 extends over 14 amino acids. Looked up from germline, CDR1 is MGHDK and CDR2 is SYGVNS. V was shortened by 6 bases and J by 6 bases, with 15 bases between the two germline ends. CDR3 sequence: CASSLTRSPNEQFF. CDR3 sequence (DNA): TGTGCCAGCAGCTTGACTAGATCGCCCAATGAGCAGTTCTTC. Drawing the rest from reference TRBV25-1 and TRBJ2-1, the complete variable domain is EADIYQTPRYLVIGTGKKITLECSQTMGHDKMYWYQQDPGMELHLIHYSYGVNSTEKGDLSSESTVSRIRTEHFPLTLESARPSHTSQYLCASSLTRSPNEQFFGPGTRLTVL.

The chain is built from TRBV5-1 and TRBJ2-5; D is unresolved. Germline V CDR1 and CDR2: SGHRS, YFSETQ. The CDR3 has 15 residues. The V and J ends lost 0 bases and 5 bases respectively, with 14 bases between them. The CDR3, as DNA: TGCGCCAGCAGCTTGGCTGGAGCGTCCTGGGAGACCCAGTACTTC. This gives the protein CASSLAGASWETQYF.

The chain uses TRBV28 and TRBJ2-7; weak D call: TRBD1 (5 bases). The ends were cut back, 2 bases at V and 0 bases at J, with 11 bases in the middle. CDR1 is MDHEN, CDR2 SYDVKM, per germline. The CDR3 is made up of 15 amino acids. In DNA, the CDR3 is TGTGCCAGCAGTTTAGTGACAGAGATCTCCTACGAGCAGTACTTC. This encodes CASSLVTEISYEQYF.

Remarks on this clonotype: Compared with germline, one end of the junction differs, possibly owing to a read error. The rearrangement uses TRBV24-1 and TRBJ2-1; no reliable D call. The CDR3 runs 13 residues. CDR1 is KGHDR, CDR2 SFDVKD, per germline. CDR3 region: CASSDLGSDEQFF. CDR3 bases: TGTGCCTCCAGTGATTTAGGGTCGGATGAGCAGTTCTTC.

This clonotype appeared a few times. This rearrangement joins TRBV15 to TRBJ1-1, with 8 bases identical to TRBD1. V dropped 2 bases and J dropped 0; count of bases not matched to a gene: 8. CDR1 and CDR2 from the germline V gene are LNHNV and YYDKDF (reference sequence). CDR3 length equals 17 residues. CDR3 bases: TGTGCCACCAGCAGACGATGGACAGGGATGATGAACACTGAAGCTTTCTTT. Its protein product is CATSRRWTGMMNTEAFF.

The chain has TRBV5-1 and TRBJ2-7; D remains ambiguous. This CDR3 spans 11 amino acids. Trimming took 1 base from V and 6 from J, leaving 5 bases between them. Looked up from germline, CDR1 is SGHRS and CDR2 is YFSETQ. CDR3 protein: CASSLNTEQYF. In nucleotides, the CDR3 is TGCGCCAGCAGCTTGAACACCGAGCAGTACTTC.

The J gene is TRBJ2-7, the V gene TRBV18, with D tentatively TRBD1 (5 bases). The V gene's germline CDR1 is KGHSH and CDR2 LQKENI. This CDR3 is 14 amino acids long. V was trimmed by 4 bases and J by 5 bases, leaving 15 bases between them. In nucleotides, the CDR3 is TGTGCCAGCTCACTATACAGGCAGGCCCACGAGCAGTACTTC. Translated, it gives CASSLYRQAHEQYF.

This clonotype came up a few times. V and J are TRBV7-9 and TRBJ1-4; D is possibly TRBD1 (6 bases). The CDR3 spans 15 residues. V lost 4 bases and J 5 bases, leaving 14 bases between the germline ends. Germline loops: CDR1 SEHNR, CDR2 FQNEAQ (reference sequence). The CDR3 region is CASSSRTVPNEKLFF. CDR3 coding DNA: TGTGCCAGCAGCTCCAGGACAGTCCCGAATGAAAAACTGTTTTTT.

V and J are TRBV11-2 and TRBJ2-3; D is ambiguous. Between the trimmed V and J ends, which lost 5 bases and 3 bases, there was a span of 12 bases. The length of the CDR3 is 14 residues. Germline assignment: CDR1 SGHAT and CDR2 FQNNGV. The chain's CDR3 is CASSQWARTDTQYF. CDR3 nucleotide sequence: TGTGCCAGCAGCCAGTGGGCGCGGACAGATACGCAGTATTTT.